Below, 26 T cell receptor beta chains from the same sample are listed, as sequenced in a study of blood T cell repertoires in COVID-19 (dated by TCRdb to the early 2020s). The receptor library was made with the immunoSEQ multiplex PCR assay. The table was pulled from immuneACCESS by TCRdb, which kept in-frame rearrangements only. Such tables lose some clones; where checked, under half of the loss comes from unresolved V genes, and the rest has no known cause. In this sample the table shows roughly 66,000 clones, about 89% of which occur a single time. Jointly, the top ten make up 7.3% of the sample. Sequenced: peripheral blood. These receptor sequences come from a human donor in a cohort sampled during active COVID-19.

CDR3 sequence: CASSRGGARYEQYF. CDR3 in DNA: TGTGCCAGCAGTCGGGGAGGGGCGCGGTACGAGCAGTACTTC. This chain joins TRBV13 and TRBJ2-7, with 7 bases aligning to TRBD2. Germline loops: CDR1 PRHDT, CDR2 FYEKMQ (reference sequence). The CDR3 is 14 amino acids. V lost 6 bases and J lost 4; bases outside the gene matches: 9.

The V call is TRBV2, the J call TRBJ1-2; D might be TRBD1 (6 bases). Trimming took off 5 bases at V and 5 bases at J, with 9 bases between the two ends. Germline V lookup: CDR1 SNHLY, CDR2 FYNNEI. This CDR3 region has 12 residues. The CDR3 sequence is CASSFQGYGYTF. The CDR3 DNA is TGTGCCAGCAGTTTCCAGGGGTATGGCTACACCTTC.

V usage is TRBV12-3 or TRBV12-4 and J usage is TRBJ1-1; D not certain. The CDR3 extends over 13 amino acids. The V end lost 3 bases, the J end lost 2 bases, and 7 bases lay between the germline ends. The DNA for the CDR3 is TGTGCCAGCAGTTTTTCAGGTAACACTGAAGCTTTCTTT. Protein: CASSFSGNTEAFF.

This chain joins TRBV28 and TRBJ1-2; 12 bases map to TRBD1. J gave up 6 bases and V 6 bases, and 5 bases lay outside the gene matches. Germline CDR1 is MDHEN and CDR2 is SYDVKM. The CDR3 sequence is 14 residues long. The CDR3 nucleotides read TGTGCCAGCAGGTCGGGACAGGGGGCAAATGGCTACACCTTC. As protein: CASRSGQGANGYTF.

The J gene is TRBJ1-5, the V gene TRBV28; 9 positions match TRBD1. J was trimmed by 4 bases and V by 4 bases; bases with no gene match: 5. Germline V gene lookup returns CDR1 MDHEN and CDR2 SYDVKM. The CDR3 covers 15 residues. The CDR3 DNA reads as TGTGCCAGCAGTTCCTCCGGGACAGGGAATCAGCCCCAGCATTTT. Protein product: CASSSSGTGNQPQHF.

V and J are TRBV6-5 and TRBJ1-6; TRBD1 is a possible D gene (6 bases). Germline V lookup: CDR1 MNHEY, CDR2 SVGAGI. The CDR3 covers 15 residues. V was shortened by 1 base and J by 4 bases, with 8 bases between the two germline ends. The CDR3 here is CASSYLGGYNSPLHF. For the CDR3, the DNA is TGTGCCAGCAGTTACTTAGGGGGTTATAATTCACCCCTCCACTTT.

This sequence joins TRBV6-5 and TRBJ2-2, with TRBD2 identical over 10 bases. This CDR3 has 16 residues. Looked up from germline, CDR1 is MNHEY and CDR2 is SVGAGI. Unmatched junction bases numbered 6, after V lost 4 bases and J lost 4 bases. CDR3 DNA sequence: TGTGCCAGCAGTTGGACTAGCGGAGGGGGCACCGGGGAGCTGTTTTTT. As protein: CASSWTSGGGTGELFF.

The rearrangement links TRBV9 to TRBJ2-7; TRBD1 agrees at 9 bases. Germline lookup yields CDR1 SGDLS and CDR2 YYNGEE. The CDR3 has 16 amino acids. V was clipped by 3 bases and J by 3 bases; unmatched bases: 10. The CDR3 DNA is TGTGCCAGCAGCGGGACCGGGACAGGGAGGGTCTACGAGCAGTACTTC. Encoded protein: CASSGTGTGRVYEQYF.

The DNA of the CDR3 is TGTGCCAGCACCCCGGCAGAGGCTAGTGGCAATGAGCAGTTCTTC. Its protein is CASTPAEASGNEQFF. This rearrangement joins TRBV28 to TRBJ2-1; no clear D. With 7 bases removed from V and 6 bases from J, the gap between germline ends came to 19 bases. The CDR3 is 15 residues long. The germline CDR1 and CDR2 sequences are MDHEN and SYDVKM.

The chain couples TRBV19 to TRBJ2-1; D is possibly TRBD2 (6 bases). This CDR3 has 15 residues. V lost 7 bases, J lost 4 bases, and 17 bases lay in between. The germline CDR1 and CDR2 sequences are LNHDA and SQIVND (reference sequence). The CDR3, as DNA: TGTGCCAGTACTGAAGGGACTTATGATTACAATGAGCAGTTCTTC. Translation gives CASTEGTYDYNEQFF.

This clone has only one observation. The chain links TRBV7-2 to TRBJ2-2; D may be TRBD1 (6 bases). CDR3 length: 15 residues. Trimming took 4 bases from V and 0 from J, leaving 9 bases between them. Germline V gene lookup returns CDR1 SGHTA and CDR2 FQGNSA. The CDR3 here is CASSSGTPNTGELFF. As DNA, the CDR3 is TGTGCCAGCAGCTCAGGGACACCGAACACCGGGGAGCTGTTTTTT.

This clone was observed a handful of times. CDR3 region: CASSLGLAGGNEQFF. The CDR3 DNA follows: TGTGCCAGCAGTTTAGGACTAGCGGGAGGTAATGAGCAGTTCTTC. This chain uses TRBV27 with TRBJ2-1; 14 nucleotides agree with TRBD2. Losses at the gene ends were 2 bases for V and 7 bases for J; bases not matched to a gene: 1. The CDR3 covers 15 residues. The germline gives CDR1 MNHEY, CDR2 SMNVEV (reference sequence).

The CDR3 DNA reads as TGTGCCAGCAGCTTGGGCGGTGGCCTAAATTCACCCCTCCACTTT. Protein sequence: CASSLGGGLNSPLHF. The rearrangement uses TRBV5-6 and TRBJ1-6, with D unresolved. The CDR3 totals 15 residues. V was pared by 0 bases and J by 7 bases, with 11 bases between. Germline CDR1 SGHDT, CDR2 YYEEEE.

This rearrangement joins TRBV7-2 to TRBJ1-2; 7 positions agree with TRBD1. The germline V gene has CDR1 SGHTA and CDR2 FQGNSA. This CDR3 has 15 amino acids. Germline trimming cut 5 bases from V and 3 bases from J; bases unmatched to any gene: 9. CDR3 bases: TGTGCCAGCAGCCAAGAGGGGGCCTCTGACTATGGCTACACCTTC. It codes for CASSQEGASDYGYTF.

The rearrangement joins TRBV27 to TRBJ2-7; 7 bases line up with TRBD1. Germline-derived CDR1 and CDR2 are MNHEY and SMNVEV (reference sequence). The CDR3 is made up of 14 amino acids. The ends lost 5 bases at V and 2 bases at J; junction bases unmatched: 6. The CDR3: CASSQRQGTYEQYF. The CDR3, as DNA: TGTGCCAGCAGTCAACGACAGGGTACCTACGAGCAGTACTTC.

CDR3 sequence (DNA): TGTGCCAGCAGCCAGAAAGGGGGGGCCTCCTACGAGCAGTACTTC. Protein product: CASSQKGGASYEQYF. This chain links TRBV11-2 with TRBJ2-7; a weak D match, TRBD2 (7 bases). Germline values: CDR1 SGHAT, CDR2 FQNNGV. V was shortened by 5 bases and J by 0 bases, with 14 bases between the two germline ends. The CDR3 sequence is 15 residues long.

The CDR3 protein is CASSQLTSGAKNIQYF. The CDR3 bases are TGTGCCAGCAGCCAACTGACTAGCGGAGCCAAAAACATTCAGTACTTC. This sequence joins TRBV4-2 and TRBJ2-4, with 9 bases fitting TRBD2. The junction had 2 bases not matched to a gene; V was cut back by 2 bases and J by 0 bases. This CDR3 is built from 16 residues. Germline values: CDR1 LGHNA, CDR2 YNFKEQ.

The gene calls are TRBV30 and TRBJ1-1; D might be TRBD1 (5 bases). This CDR3 comprises 13 residues. Germline values: CDR1 GTSNPN, CDR2 SVGIG (reference sequence). V was shortened by 4 bases and J by 0 bases, with 9 bases between the two germline ends. The CDR3 nucleotides read TGTGCCTGGATGGGGGGGATGAACACTGAAGCTTTCTTT. Amino acids: CAWMGGMNTEAFF.

The CDR3 reads CASSSTPGTERINYGYTF. For the CDR3, the DNA is TGTGCCAGCTCATCGACCCCCGGGACAGAAAGAATAAACTATGGCTACACCTTC. V usage is TRBV18 and J usage is TRBJ1-2, with 7 nucleotides matching TRBD1. The CDR3 is 18 residues long. J lost 2 bases, V lost 5 bases, and 17 bases had no gene match. CDR1 KGHSH and CDR2 LQKENI come from the germline V gene.

V and J are TRBV7-2 and TRBJ2-3; 7 bases line up with TRBD2. The junction had 7 bases not matched to a gene; V was cut back by 6 bases and J by 4 bases. Germline CDR1 SGHTA, CDR2 FQGNSA. The length of the CDR3 is 14 residues. Here the CDR3 reads CASRAGYRSDTQYF. DNA for the CDR3: TGTGCCAGCAGAGCGGGATACAGGTCAGATACGCAGTATTTT.

The chain recombines TRBV19 with TRBJ2-7; TRBD1 matches 8 bases. CDR1 is LNHDA, CDR2 SQIVND, per germline (reference sequence). The V gene end was trimmed by 4 bases and the J gene end by 6 bases; junction bases not matched to a gene: 11. The CDR3 spans 15 residues. The DNA of the CDR3 is TGTGCCAGTAGTACGCCGGGACAGGCTCCCTTCGAGCAGTACTTC. This gives the protein CASSTPGQAPFEQYF. The complete variable domain, with remaining parts taken from reference TRBV19 and TRBJ2-7, reads DGGITQSPKYLFRKEGQNVTLSCEQNLNHDAMYWYRQDPGQGLRLIYYSQIVNDFQKGDIAEGYSVSREKKESFPLTVTSAQKNPTAFYLCASSTPGQAPFEQYFGPGTRLTVT.

The V gene is TRBV18, the J gene TRBJ2-3; 9 nucleotides line up with TRBD2. The CDR3 runs 16 residues. In germline, CDR1 is KGHSH, CDR2 LQKENI. After removal of 4 bases from V and 3 bases from J, the junction contained 8 bases not matched to a gene. The DNA for the CDR3 is TGTGCCAGCTCACGACTTTTAGCGGGAGTGACAGATACGCAGTATTTT. It translates to CASSRLLAGVTDTQYF.

The chain is built from TRBV7-2 and TRBJ2-1; TRBD1 matches at 7 bases. CDR1 is SGHTA and CDR2 is FQGNSA in the germline V gene. The CDR3 is 15 amino acids. Trimming removed 3 bases from V and 3 bases from J; junction bases left unmatched: 5. Here the CDR3 DNA reads TGTGCCAGCAGCTTCGGACAGGAACTCTACAATGAGCAGTTCTTC. The encoded protein is CASSFGQELYNEQFF.

V usage is TRBV7-2 and J usage is TRBJ2-5; the match to TRBD2 covers 7 bases. J was trimmed by 5 bases and V by 5 bases; bases with no gene match: 11. Germline CDR1 is SGHTA and CDR2 is FQGNSA. The CDR3 is made up of 15 amino acids. CDR3 bases: TGTGCCAGCAGCGACCTTGGGGGGGTCGGTGAGACCCAGTACTTC. Amino acids: CASSDLGGVGETQYF.

V is TRBV9 and J is TRBJ1-5; 7 bases agree with TRBD1. CDR1 is SGDLS, CDR2 YYNGEE, per germline. With V trimmed by 2 bases and J by 0 bases, 2 bases remained unmatched. This CDR3 contains 15 residues. CDR3 sequence (DNA): TGTGCCAGCAGCGTCGGACAGGATAGCAATCAGCCCCAGCATTTT. Translation gives CASSVGQDSNQPQHF.

The CDR3 protein is CASSLAQGGMGTEAFF. CDR3 DNA sequence: TGTGCCAGCAGCTTAGCGCAGGGGGGTATGGGCACTGAAGCTTTCTTT. J is TRBJ1-1 and V is TRBV7-9; 7 bases align to TRBD1. This CDR3 has 16 amino acids. Germline-derived CDR1 and CDR2 are SEHNR and FQNEAQ (reference sequence). J gave up 4 bases and V 0 bases, and 8 bases lay outside the gene matches.